This T cell receptor (beta chain) was sequenced for a study of post-analysis software for immune sequencing data. Findings of the study overall: Normalized Chao1 diversity was significantly lower in multiple sclerosis patients than in controls. Elevated frequency relative to controls characterized several TRBV segments in patients, TRBV5-6, TRBV5-1 and TRBV20-1 among them.

This clonotype was seen just once. Antigen: not known. Germline CDR1 reads SGDLS; CDR2 reads YYNGEE. CDR3 length: 15 residues. Losses at the gene ends were 4 bases for V and 0 bases for J; bases not matched to a gene: 6. cDNA libraries for TCR beta contained unique molecular identifiers. Yield was some 540,000 cDNA molecules from around 1 to 9.1 million T cells. A single record per CDR3 protein comes from TCRdb applying MiXCR to the PCR reads. The repertoire includes hundreds of thousands of distinct CDR3 sequences, about 40% of them detected once, and under 2% sits in the top ten. Sequenced: blood. This clonotype was sampled from a girl under 18 with multiple sclerosis. J is TRBJ2-7 and V is TRBV9; 8 bases match TRBD2. The CDR3 region is CASSPRTSSSYEQYF. For the CDR3, the DNA is TGTGCCAGCAGCCCACGGACTAGCAGCTCCTACGAGCAGTACTTC.